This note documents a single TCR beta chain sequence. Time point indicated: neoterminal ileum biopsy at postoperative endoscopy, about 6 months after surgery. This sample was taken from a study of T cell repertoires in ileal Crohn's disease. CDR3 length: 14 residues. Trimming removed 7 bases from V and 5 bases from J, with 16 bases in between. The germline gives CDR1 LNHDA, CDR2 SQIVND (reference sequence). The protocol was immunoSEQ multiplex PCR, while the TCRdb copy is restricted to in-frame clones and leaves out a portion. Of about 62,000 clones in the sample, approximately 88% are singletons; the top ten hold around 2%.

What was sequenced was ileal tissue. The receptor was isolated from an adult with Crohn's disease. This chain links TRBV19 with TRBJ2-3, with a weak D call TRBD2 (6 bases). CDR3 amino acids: CASTLAAGRDTQYF. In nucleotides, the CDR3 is TGTGCCAGTACTCTGGCCGCCGGGAGAGATACGCAGTATTTT.